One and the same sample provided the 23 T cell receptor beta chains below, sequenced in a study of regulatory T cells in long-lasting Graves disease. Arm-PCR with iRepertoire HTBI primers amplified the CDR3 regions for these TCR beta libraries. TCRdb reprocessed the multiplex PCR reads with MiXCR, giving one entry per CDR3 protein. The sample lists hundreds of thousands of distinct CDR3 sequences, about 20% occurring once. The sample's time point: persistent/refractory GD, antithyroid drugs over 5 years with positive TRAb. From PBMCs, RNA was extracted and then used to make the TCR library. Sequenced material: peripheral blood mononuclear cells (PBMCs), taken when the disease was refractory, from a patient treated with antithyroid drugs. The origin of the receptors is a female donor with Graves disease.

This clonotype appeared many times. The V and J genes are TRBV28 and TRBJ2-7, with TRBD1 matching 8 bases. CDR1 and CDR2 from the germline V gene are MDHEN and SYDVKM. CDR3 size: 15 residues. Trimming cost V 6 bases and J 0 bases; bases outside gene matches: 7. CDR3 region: CASRPTGGISYEQYF. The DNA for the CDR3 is TGTGCCAGCAGACCAACAGGGGGAATCTCCTACGAGCAGTACTTC.

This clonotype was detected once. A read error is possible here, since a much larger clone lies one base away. CDR3 in amino acids: CASSYLDGVNQPQHF. The CDR3 bases are TGTGCCAGCAGTTACCTCGACGGGGTGAATCAGCCCCAGCATTTT. The chain carries TRBV6-5 and TRBJ1-5; D gene ambiguous. The germline V gene encodes CDR1 MNHEY and CDR2 SVGAGI. V was trimmed by 2 bases and J by 4 bases, leaving 12 bases between them. The CDR3 is made up of 15 amino acids.

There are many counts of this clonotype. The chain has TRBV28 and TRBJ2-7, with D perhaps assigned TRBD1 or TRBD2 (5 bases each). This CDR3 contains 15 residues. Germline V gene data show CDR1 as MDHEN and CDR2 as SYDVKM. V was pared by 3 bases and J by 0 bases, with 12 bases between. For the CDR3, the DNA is TGTGCCAGCAGTTTGTGGGCAGGGAGCTCCTACGAGCAGTACTTC. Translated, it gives CASSLWAGSSYEQYF.

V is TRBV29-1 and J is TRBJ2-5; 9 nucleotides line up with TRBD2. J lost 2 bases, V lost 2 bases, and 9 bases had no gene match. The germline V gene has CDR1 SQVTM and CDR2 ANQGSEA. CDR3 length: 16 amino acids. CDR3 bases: TGCAGCGTTGAACTCGGTAGCGGGAGCCGACAAGAGACCCAGTACTTC. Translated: CSVELGSGSRQETQYF.

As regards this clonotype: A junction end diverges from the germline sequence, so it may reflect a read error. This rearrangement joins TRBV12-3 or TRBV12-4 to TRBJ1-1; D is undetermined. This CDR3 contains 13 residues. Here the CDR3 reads CAGSLAENTEAFF. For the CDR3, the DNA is TGTGCCGGCAGTTTAGCAGAGAACACTGAAGCTTTCTTT.

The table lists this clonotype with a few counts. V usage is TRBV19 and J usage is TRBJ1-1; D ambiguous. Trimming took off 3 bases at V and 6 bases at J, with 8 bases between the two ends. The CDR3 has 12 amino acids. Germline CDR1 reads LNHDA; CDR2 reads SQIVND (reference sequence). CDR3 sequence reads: CASSMRGSEAFF. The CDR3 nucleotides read TGTGCCAGTAGTATGAGAGGATCTGAAGCTTTCTTT.

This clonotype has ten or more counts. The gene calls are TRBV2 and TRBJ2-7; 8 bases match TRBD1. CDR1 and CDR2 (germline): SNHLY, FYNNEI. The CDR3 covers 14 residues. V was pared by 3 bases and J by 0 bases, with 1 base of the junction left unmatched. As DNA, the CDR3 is TGTGCCAGCAGTGAGACAGGGGACTCCTACGAGCAGTACTTC. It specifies CASSETGDSYEQYF.

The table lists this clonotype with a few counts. The CDR3 bases are TGTGCCAGCAGCGCAAAGGCCGGACAGGAGACCAACGAGCAGTACTTC. Protein: CASSAKAGQETNEQYF. This chain joins TRBV7-9 and TRBJ2-7; 7 bases are shared with TRBD1. CDR3 length: 16 residues. Germline CDR1 reads SEHNR; CDR2 reads FQNEAQ (reference sequence). J lost 5 bases, V lost 5 bases, and 15 bases had no gene match.

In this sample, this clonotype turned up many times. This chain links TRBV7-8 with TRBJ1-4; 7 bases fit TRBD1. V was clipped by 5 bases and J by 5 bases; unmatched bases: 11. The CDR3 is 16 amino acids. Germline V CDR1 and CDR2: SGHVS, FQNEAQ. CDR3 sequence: CASSIGTAASNEKLFF. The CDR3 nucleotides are TGTGCCAGCAGCATCGGGACAGCGGCCTCCAATGAAAAACTGTTTTTT. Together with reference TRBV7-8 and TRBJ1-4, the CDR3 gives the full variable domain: GAGVSQSPRYKVAKRGQDVALRCDPISGHVSLFWYQQALGQGPEFLTYFQNEAQLDKSGLPSDRFFAERPEGSVSTLKIQRTQQEDSAVYLCASSIGTAASNEKLFFGSGTQLSVL.

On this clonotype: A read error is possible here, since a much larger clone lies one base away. DNA for the CDR3: TGTGCCAGCGGTGTGGTGGCAAGAGCTGAAGCTTTCTTT. It translates to CASGVVARAEAFF. The J gene is TRBJ1-1, the V gene TRBV6-1, with D unresolved. Trimming cost V 8 bases and J 6 bases, with 16 bases left between them. CDR1 MNHNS and CDR2 SASEGT come from the germline V gene. This CDR3 comprises 13 residues.

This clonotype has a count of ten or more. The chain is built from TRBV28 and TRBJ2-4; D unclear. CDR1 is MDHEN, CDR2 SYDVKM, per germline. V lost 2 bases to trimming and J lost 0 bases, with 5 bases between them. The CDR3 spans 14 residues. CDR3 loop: CASSLNLAKNIQYF. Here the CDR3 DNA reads TGTGCCAGCAGTTTAAACTTAGCCAAAAACATTCAGTACTTC.

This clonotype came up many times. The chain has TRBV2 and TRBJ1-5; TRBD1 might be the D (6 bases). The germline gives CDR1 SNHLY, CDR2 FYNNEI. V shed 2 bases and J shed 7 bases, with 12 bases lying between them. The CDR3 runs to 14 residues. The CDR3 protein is CASSETGGRQPQHF. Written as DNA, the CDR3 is TGTGCCAGCAGTGAAACGGGGGGCCGACAGCCCCAGCATTTT.

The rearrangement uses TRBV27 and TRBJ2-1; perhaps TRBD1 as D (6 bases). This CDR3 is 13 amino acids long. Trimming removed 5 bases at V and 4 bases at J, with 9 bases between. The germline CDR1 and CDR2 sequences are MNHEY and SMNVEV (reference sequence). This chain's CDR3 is CASSNTGYNEQFF. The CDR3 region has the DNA TGTGCCAGCAGTAATACAGGGTACAATGAGCAGTTCTTC.

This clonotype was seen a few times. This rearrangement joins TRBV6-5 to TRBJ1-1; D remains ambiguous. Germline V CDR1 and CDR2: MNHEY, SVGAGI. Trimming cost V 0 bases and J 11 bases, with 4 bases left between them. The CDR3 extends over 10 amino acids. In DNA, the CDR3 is TGTGCCAGCAGTTACTCGTCGGCTTTCTTT. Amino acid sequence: CASSYSSAFF.

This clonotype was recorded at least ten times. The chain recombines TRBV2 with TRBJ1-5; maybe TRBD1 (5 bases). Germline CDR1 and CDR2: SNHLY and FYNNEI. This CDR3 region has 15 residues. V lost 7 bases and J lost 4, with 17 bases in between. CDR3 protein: CASNFQGPSNQPQHF. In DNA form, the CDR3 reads TGTGCCAGCAACTTTCAGGGCCCCTCGAATCAGCCCCAGCATTTT.

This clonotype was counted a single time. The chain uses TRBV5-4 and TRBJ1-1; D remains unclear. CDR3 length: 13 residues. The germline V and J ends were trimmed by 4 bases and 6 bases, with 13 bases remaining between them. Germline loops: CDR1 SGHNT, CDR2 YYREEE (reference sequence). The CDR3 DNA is TGTGCCAGCAGCACGGACGCTCTACCTGAAGCTTTCTTT. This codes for CASSTDALPEAFF.

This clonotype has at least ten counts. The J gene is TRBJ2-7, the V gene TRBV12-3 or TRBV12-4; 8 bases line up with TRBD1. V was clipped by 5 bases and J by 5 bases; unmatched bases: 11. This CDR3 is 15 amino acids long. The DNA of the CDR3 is TGTGCCAGCAGTGCGGACAGGGACTTTAACAACGAGCAGTACTTC. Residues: CASSADRDFNNEQYF.

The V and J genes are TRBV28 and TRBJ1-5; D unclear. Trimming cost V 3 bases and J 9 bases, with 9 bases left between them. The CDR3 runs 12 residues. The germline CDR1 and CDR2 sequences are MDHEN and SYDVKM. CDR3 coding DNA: TGTGCCAGCAGTTTTCCCCGGAGGCCCCAGCATTTT. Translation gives CASSFPRRPQHF.

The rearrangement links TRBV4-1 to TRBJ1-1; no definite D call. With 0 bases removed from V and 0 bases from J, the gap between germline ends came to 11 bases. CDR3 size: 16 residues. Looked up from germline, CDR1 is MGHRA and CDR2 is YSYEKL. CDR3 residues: CASSQEGSAMNTEAFF. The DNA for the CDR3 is TGCGCCAGCAGCCAAGAAGGGAGTGCAATGAACACTGAAGCTTTCTTT.

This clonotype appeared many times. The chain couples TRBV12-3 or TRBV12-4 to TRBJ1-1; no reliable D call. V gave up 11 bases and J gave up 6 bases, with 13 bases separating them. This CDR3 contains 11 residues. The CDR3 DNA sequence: TGTGCCTCTGGGGAGGGCCCTGAAGCTTTCTTT. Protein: CASGEGPEAFF.

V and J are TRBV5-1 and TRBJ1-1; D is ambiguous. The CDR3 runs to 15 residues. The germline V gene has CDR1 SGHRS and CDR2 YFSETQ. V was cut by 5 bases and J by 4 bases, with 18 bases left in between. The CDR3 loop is CASRPLSRPGTEAFF. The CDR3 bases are TGCGCCAGCAGACCCCTAAGCCGCCCGGGCACTGAAGCTTTCTTT.

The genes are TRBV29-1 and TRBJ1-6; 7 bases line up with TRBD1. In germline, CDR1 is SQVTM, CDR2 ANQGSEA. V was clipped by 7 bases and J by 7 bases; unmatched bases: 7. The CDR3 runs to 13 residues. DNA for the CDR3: TGCAGCGCCCGACAGGGCTCGAATTCACCCCTCCACTTT. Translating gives CSARQGSNSPLHF.

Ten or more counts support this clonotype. The CDR3 DNA reads as TGTGCCAGCAGCAAAGCCAGTGGGGAGACCAACTATGGCTACACCTTC. Its translation: CASSKASGETNYGYTF. The chain carries TRBV3-1 and TRBJ1-2; D gene unclear. V was trimmed by 5 bases and J by 2 bases, leaving 18 bases between them. From germline, CDR1 is LGHDT and CDR2 YNNKEL (reference sequence). The CDR3 spans 16 residues.